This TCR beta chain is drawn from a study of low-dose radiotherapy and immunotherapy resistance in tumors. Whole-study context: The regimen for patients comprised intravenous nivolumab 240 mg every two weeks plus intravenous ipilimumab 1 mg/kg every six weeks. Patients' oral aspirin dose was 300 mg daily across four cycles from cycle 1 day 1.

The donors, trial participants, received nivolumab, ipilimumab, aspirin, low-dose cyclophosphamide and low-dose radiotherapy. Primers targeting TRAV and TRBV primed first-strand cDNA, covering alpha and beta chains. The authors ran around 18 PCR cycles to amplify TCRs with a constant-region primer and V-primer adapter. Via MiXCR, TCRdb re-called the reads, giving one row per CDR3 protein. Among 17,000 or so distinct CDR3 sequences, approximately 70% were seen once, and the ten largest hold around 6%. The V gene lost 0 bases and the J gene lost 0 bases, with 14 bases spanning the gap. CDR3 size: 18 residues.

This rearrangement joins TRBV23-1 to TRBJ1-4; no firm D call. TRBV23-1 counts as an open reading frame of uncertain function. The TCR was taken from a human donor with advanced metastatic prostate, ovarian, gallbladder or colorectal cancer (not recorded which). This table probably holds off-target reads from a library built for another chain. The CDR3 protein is CASSQSIPVSPTNEKLFF. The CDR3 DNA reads TGCGCCAGCAGTCAATCGATCCCAGTTTCCCCAACTAATGAAAAACTGTTTTTT.